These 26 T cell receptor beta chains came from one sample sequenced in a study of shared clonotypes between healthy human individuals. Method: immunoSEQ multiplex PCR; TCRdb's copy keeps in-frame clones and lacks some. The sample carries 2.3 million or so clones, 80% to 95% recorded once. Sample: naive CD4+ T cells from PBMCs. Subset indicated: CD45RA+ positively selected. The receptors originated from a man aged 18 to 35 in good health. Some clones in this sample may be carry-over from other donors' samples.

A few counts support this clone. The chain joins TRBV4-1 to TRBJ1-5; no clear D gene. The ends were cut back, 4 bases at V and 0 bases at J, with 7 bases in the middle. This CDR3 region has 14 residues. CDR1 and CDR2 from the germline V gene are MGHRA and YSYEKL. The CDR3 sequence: CASSLSGSNQPQHF. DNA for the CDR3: TGCGCCAGCAGCCTCTCCGGTAGCAATCAGCCCCAGCATTTT.

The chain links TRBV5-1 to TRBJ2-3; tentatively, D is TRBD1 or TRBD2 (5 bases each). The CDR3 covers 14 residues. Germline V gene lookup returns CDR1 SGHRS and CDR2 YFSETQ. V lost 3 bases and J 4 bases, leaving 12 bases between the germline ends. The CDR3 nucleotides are TGCGCCAGCAGCTGGGACCGCAGCGCAGATACGCAGTATTTT. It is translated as CASSWDRSADTQYF.

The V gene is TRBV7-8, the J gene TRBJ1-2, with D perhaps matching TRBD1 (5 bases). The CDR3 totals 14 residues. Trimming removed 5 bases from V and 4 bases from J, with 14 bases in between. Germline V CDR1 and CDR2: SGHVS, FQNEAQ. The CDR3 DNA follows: TGTGCCAGCAGCCCCTCCCACAGGCTCTATGGCTACACCTTC. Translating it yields CASSPSHRLYGYTF.

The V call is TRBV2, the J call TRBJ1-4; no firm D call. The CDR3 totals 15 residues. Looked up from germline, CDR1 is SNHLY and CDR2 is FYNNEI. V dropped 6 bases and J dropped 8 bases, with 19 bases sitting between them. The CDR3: CASRAGSTVFEKLFF. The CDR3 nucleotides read TGTGCCAGCAGGGCCGGAAGTACAGTTTTCGAAAAACTGTTTTTT.

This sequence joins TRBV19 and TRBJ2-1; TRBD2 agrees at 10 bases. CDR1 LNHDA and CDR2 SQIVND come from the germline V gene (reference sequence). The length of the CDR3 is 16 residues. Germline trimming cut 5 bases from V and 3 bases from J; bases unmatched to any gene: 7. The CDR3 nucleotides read TGTGCCAGTAGTCGGACTAGCGGAAAACTCTACAATGAGCAGTTCTTC. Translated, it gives CASSRTSGKLYNEQFF.

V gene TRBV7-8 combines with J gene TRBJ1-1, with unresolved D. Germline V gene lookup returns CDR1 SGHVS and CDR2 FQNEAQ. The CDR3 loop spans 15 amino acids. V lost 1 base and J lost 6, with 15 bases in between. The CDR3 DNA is TGTGCCAGCAGCTTAGAGGGCTGGTCAGGCTCTGAAGCTTTCTTT. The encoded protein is CASSLEGWSGSEAFF.

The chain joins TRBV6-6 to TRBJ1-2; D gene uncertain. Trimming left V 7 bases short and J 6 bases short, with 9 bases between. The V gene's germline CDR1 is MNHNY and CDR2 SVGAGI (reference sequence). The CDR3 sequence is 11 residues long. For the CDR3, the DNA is TGTGCCAGCACCCTGAGGGATGGCTACACCTTC. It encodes CASTLRDGYTF.

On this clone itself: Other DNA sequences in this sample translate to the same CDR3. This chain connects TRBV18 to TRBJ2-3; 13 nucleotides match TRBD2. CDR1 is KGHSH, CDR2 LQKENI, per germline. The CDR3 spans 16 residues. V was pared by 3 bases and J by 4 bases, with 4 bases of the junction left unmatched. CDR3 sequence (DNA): TGTGCCAGCTCACCGAGGACTAGCGGGAGTGCAGATACGCAGTATTTT. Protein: CASSPRTSGSADTQYF.

Written as DNA, the CDR3 is TGTGCCACCAGCGGGACAGCCATTGGATTCTATGGCTACACCTTC. Residues: CATSGTAIGFYGYTF. The chain recombines TRBV15 with TRBJ1-2, with TRBD1 matching 7 bases. This CDR3 has 15 residues. The germline V gene has CDR1 LNHNV and CDR2 YYDKDF (reference sequence). J lost 4 bases, V lost 5 bases, and 10 bases had no gene match.

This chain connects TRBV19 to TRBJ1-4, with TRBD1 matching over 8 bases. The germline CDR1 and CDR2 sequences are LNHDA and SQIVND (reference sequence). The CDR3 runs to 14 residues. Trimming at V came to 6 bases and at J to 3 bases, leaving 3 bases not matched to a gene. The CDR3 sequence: CASSQTGANEKLFF. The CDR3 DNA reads TGTGCCAGTAGCCAGACAGGGGCTAATGAAAAACTGTTTTTT.

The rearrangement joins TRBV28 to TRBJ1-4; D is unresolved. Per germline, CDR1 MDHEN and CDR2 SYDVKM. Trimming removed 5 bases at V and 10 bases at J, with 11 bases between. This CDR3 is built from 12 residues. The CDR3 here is CASSPVVRKLFF. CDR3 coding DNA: TGTGCCAGCAGTCCCGTGGTCCGAAAACTGTTTTTT.

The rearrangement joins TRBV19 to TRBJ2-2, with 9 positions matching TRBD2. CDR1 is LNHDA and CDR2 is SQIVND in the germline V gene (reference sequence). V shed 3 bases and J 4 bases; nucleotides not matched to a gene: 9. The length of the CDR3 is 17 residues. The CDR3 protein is CASSIGGGRVGTGELFF. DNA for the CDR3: TGTGCCAGTAGTATTGGGGGCGGGAGGGTCGGCACCGGGGAGCTGTTTTTT. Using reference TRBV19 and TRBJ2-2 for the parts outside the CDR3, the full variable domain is DGGITQSPKYLFRKEGQNVTLSCEQNLNHDAMYWYRQDPGQGLRLIYYSQIVNDFQKGDIAEGYSVSREKKESFPLTVTSAQKNPTAFYLCASSIGGGRVGTGELFFGEGSRLTVL.

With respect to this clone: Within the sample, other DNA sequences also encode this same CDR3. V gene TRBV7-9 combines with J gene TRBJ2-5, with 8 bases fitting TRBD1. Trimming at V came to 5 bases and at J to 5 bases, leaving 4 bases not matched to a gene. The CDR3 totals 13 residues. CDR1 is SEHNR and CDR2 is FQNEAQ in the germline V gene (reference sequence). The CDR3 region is CASSPGQGETQYF. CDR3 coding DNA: TGTGCCAGCAGCCCAGGACAGGGTGAGACCCAGTACTTC.

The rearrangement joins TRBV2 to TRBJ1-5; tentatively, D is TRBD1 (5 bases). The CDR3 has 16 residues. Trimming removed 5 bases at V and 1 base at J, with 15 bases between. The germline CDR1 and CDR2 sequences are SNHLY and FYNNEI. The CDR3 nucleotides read TGTGCCAGCAGTTCAGAAGGGGCCAGGAGCAATCAGCCCCAGCATTTT. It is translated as CASSSEGARSNQPQHF.

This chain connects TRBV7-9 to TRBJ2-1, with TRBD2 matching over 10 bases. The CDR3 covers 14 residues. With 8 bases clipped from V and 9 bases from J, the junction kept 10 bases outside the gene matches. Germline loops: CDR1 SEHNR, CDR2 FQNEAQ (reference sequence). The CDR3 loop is CASRGLAGAAEQFF. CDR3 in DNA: TGTGCCAGCCGTGGGCTAGCGGGAGCCGCTGAGCAGTTCTTC.

CDR3 region: CASNGDSNQPQHF. In DNA, the CDR3 is TGTGCCAGCAACGGGGATAGCAATCAGCCCCAGCATTTT. V gene TRBV2 combines with J gene TRBJ1-5; no clear D. V lost 7 bases and J lost 0, with 7 bases in between. CDR1 is SNHLY and CDR2 is FYNNEI in the germline V gene. CDR3 length equals 13 residues.

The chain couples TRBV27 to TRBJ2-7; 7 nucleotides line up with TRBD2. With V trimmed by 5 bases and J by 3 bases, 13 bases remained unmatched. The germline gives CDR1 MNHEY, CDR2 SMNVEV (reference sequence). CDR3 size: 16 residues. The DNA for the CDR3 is TGTGCCAGCAGTACCCCTCGTAGGGCGGGAGACTACGAGCAGTACTTC. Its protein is CASSTPRRAGDYEQYF.

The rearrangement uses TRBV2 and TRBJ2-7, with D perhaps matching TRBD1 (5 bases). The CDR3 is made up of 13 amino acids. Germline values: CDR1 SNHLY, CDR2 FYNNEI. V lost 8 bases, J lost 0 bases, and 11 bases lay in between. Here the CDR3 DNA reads TGTGCCAGCCAGGGAAGGACCTCCTACGAGCAGTACTTC. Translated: CASQGRTSYEQYF.

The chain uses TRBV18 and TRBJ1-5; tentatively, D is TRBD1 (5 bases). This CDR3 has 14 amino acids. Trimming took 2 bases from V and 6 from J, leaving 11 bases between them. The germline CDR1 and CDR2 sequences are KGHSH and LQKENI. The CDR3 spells CASSPSGNGQPQHF. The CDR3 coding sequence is TGTGCCAGCTCACCATCAGGGAATGGTCAGCCCCAGCATTTT.

The CDR3 DNA reads as TGCAGTGCTAGTGGTGTTGAGCAGTTCTTC. It translates to CSASGVEQFF. V usage is TRBV20-1 and J usage is TRBJ2-1; D gene uncertain. Looked up from germline, CDR1 is DFQATT and CDR2 is SNEGSKA (reference sequence). V lost 3 bases, J lost 9 bases, and 6 bases lay in between. This CDR3 is built from 10 residues.

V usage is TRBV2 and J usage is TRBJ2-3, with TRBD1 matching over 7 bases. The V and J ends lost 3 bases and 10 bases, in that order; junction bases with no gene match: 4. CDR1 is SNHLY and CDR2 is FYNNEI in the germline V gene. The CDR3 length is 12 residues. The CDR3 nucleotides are TGTGCCAGCAGTGAGAACACAGGGGCGCAGTATTTT. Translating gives CASSENTGAQYF. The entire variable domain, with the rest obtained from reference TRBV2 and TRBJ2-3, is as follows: EPEVTQTPSHQVTQMGQEVILRCVPISNHLYFYWYRQILGQKVEFLVSFYNNEISEKSEIFDDQFSVERPDGSNFTLKIRSTKLEDSAMYFCASSENTGAQYFGPGTRLTVL.

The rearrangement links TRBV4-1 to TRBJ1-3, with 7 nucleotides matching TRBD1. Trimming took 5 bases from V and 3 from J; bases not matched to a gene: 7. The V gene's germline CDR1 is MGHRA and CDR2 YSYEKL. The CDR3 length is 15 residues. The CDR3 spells CASSVQGFGGNTIYF. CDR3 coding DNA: TGCGCCAGCAGCGTACAGGGGTTCGGTGGAAACACCATATATTTT.

In DNA, the CDR3 is TGCGCCAGCAGTGATCGGGGCGCTTTTGATACGCAGTATTTT. It specifies CASSDRGAFDTQYF. The chain carries TRBV10-1 and TRBJ2-3; D is tentatively TRBD1 or TRBD2 (5 bases each). CDR3 length: 14 amino acids. Trimming took 3 bases from V and 6 from J, leaving 13 bases between them. The germline CDR1 and CDR2 sequences are WNHNN and SYGVQD (reference sequence).

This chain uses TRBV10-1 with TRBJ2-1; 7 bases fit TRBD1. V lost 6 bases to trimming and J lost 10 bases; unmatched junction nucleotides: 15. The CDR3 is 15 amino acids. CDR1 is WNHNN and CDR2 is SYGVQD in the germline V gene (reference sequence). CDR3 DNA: TGCGCCAGCAGCCCGGGGACAGCCGACGATGGGGAGCAGTTCTTC. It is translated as CASSPGTADDGEQFF.

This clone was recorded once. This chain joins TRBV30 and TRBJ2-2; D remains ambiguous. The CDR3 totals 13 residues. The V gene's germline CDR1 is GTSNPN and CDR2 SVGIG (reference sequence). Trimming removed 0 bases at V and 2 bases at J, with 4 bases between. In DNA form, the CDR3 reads TGTGCCTGGAGTGTCCATAACACCGGGGAGCTGTTTTTT. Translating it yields CAWSVHNTGELFF.

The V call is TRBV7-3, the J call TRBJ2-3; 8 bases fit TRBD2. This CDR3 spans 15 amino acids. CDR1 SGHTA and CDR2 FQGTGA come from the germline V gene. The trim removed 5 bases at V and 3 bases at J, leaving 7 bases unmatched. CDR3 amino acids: CASSVGLVRTDTQYF. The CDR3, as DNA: TGTGCCAGCAGCGTGGGACTAGTGAGGACAGATACGCAGTATTTT.